This T cell receptor beta chain was profiled in a study of shared clonotypes between healthy human individuals. Study outcomes and limitations: Generation of non-shared clonotypes was less probable than generation of clonotypes shared by all four donors. Only blood was sampled; tissue repertoires likely differ.

With respect to this clone: The antigen is undetermined.

J lost 4 bases, V lost 5 bases, and 8 bases had no gene match. Germline-derived CDR1 and CDR2 are SNHLY and FYNNEI. The CDR3 is 15 amino acids. Per the authors' pipeline: Junction-only sequences without quality scores were provided by ImmunoSEQ, so filtering was different. The method was immunoSEQ multiplex PCR; TCRdb's version includes in-frame clones alone and lacks a portion of them. V, J and clone size are taken as reported in that table, and D and trimming were inferred from the DNA itself. The sample includes millions of clones, about 95% of them seen just once. The V gene is TRBV2, the J gene TRBJ1-5, with 7 positions matching TRBD1. Sequences were obtained from naive CD4+ T cells sorted from blood. Subset defined: CD45RA+ positively selected. The receptor comes from a man aged 18 to 29 in good health. As DNA, the CDR3 is TGTGCCAGCAGTCCCGGGACAGTCCCAAATCAGCCCCAGCATTTT. Its protein is CASSPGTVPNQPQHF.